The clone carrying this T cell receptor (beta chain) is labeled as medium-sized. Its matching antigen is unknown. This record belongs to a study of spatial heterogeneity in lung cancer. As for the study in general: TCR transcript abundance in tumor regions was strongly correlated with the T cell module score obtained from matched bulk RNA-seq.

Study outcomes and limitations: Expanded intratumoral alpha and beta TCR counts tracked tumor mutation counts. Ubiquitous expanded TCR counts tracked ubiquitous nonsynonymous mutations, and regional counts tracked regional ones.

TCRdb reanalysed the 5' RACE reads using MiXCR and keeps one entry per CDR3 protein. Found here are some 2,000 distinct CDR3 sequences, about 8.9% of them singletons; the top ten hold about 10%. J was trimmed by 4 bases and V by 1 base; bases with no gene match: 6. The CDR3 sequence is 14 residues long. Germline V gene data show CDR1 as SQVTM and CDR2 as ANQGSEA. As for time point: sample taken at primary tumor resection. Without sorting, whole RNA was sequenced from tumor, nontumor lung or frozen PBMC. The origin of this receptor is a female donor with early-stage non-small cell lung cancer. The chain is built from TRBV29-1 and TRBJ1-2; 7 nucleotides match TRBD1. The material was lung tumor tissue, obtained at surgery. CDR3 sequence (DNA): TGCAGCGTTGAAGGACAGGGTCCCGGCTATGGCTACACCTTC. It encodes CSVEGQGPGYGYTF.